The 29 T cell receptor beta chains below were found in one sample sequenced in a study of blood T cell repertoires in COVID-19 (dated by TCRdb to 2020 to 2022). Library construction relied on the immunoSEQ multiplex PCR assay. TCRdb took this table from immuneACCESS and kept in-frame rearrangements with V and J called. Such tables lack part of the clones; where checked against another copy, unresolved V genes explain under half of the gap, and the rest is unexplained. For this sample there are about 94,000 clones; about 86% appear just once. The top ten clonotypes cover around 6.6% of the sample. Material for sequencing was peripheral blood. These receptors were obtained from a man aged 55 to 70 with acute or convalescent COVID-19.

This chain links TRBV5-3 with TRBJ1-1; no firm D call. TRBV5-3 belongs to the ORF category, with a function that is uncertain. This CDR3 spans 16 amino acids. Trimming pared 0 bases from V and 0 bases from J, leaving 12 bases between. The CDR3 reads CARSLVSGRLNTEAFF. The CDR3 DNA sequence: TGTGCCAGAAGCTTGGTATCTGGCAGGTTGAACACTGAAGCTTTCTTT.

CDR3 amino acids: CASRARAGGSYNEQFF. CDR3 coding DNA: TGCGCCAGCAGGGCCAGGGCAGGGGGCTCCTACAATGAGCAGTTCTTC. V usage is TRBV5-1 and J usage is TRBJ2-1, with 7 bases aligning to TRBD1. The CDR3 is made up of 16 amino acids. The V and J ends lost 5 bases and 0 bases, in that order; junction bases with no gene match: 8. CDR1 and CDR2 from the germline V gene are SGHRS and YFSETQ.

The chain recombines TRBV2 with TRBJ1-1, with 7 nucleotides matching TRBD1. V lost 6 bases to trimming and J lost 8 bases; unmatched junction nucleotides: 3. Germline V gives CDR1 SNHLY, CDR2 FYNNEI. This CDR3 comprises 11 residues. DNA of the CDR3: TGTGCCAGCAGAGACAGGGTAGAAGCTTTCTTT. Its protein is CASRDRVEAFF.

This clone occurred once. The chain uses TRBV30 and TRBJ2-3; tentatively, D is TRBD2 (6 bases). V lost 2 bases to trimming and J lost 6 bases, with 15 bases between them. The CDR3 length is 14 residues. CDR1 is GTSNPN, CDR2 SVGIG, per germline (reference sequence). The CDR3 coding sequence is TGTGCCTGGAGTCGCCCCGGGGGTATTGATACGCAGTATTTT. Protein sequence: CAWSRPGGIDTQYF. Full variable domain (outside the CDR3, taken from reference TRBV30 and TRBJ2-3): SQTIHQWPATLVQPVGSPLSLECTVEGTSNPNLYWYRQAAGRGLQLLFYSVGIGQISSEVPQNLSASRPQDRQFILSSKKLLLSDSGFYLCAWSRPGGIDTQYFGPGTRLTVL.

The V gene is TRBV6-6, the J gene TRBJ2-7, with D possibly TRBD2 on 6 matching bases. The V gene lost 6 bases and the J gene lost 2 bases, with 14 bases spanning the gap. Looked up from germline, CDR1 is MNHNY and CDR2 is SVGAGI (reference sequence). The length of the CDR3 is 14 residues. The CDR3 coding sequence is TGTGCCAGCAGAGGGACTTCTGCCCCCTACGAGCAGTACTTC. Translated: CASRGTSAPYEQYF.

The chain joins TRBV4-1 to TRBJ1-5; possible D gene TRBD1, 6 bases. CDR1 MGHRA and CDR2 YSYEKL come from the germline V gene. V shed 4 bases and J shed 5 bases, with 12 bases lying between them. CDR3 length: 14 residues. The CDR3 sequence: CASSLGHPHQPQHF. The CDR3 nucleotides read TGCGCCAGCAGCCTGGGACACCCTCATCAGCCCCAGCATTTT.

This rearrangement joins TRBV25-1 to TRBJ1-6; 7 bases line up with TRBD1. J was trimmed by 11 bases and V by 5 bases; bases with no gene match: 6. The CDR3 extends over 13 amino acids. CDR1 MGHDK and CDR2 SYGVNS come from the germline V gene. The CDR3 sequence: CASSPQGRTPLHF. The CDR3 DNA follows: TGTGCCAGCAGTCCACAGGGGAGGACACCCCTCCACTTT. Using reference TRBV25-1 and TRBJ1-6 for the parts outside the CDR3, the full variable domain is EADIYQTPRYLVIGTGKKITLECSQTMGHDKMYWYQQDPGMELHLIHYSYGVNSTEKGDLSSESTVSRIRTEHFPLTLESARPSHTSQYLCASSPQGRTPLHFGNGTRLTVT.

This clone was counted once. The rearrangement links TRBV12-5 to TRBJ2-7, with 10 bases aligning to TRBD2. Germline lookup yields CDR1 LGHNT and CDR2 FRNRAP. The CDR3 runs to 17 residues. Trimming at V came to 2 bases and at J to 3 bases, leaving 10 bases not matched to a gene. Written as DNA, the CDR3 is TGTGCTAGTGGTTTGCCGCTAGCGGGGGCCTCGTTCTACGAGCAGTACTTC. It encodes CASGLPLAGASFYEQYF.

The chain is built from TRBV7-9 and TRBJ2-1; the match to TRBD2 covers 8 bases. Per germline, CDR1 SEHNR and CDR2 FQNEAQ (reference sequence). V trimming: 7 bases; J trimming: 7 bases; junction bases outside the gene matches: 12. The CDR3 loop spans 15 amino acids. DNA of the CDR3: TGTGCCAGCAACCCCCGGGCGGGGGGTAGGAATGAGCAGTTCTTC. Its translation is CASNPRAGGRNEQFF.

This clone appeared once. This sequence joins TRBV19 and TRBJ1-1, with D maybe TRBD1 (5 bases). V was cut by 5 bases and J by 1 base, with 8 bases left in between. The CDR3 loop spans 13 amino acids. CDR1 and CDR2 from the germline V gene are LNHDA and SQIVND (reference sequence). CDR3 sequence (DNA): TGTGCCAGTAGTCCCCAGGGGAACACTGAAGCTTTCTTT. Amino acids: CASSPQGNTEAFF. The full variable domain, with the rest looked up from reference TRBV19 and TRBJ1-1, is DGGITQSPKYLFRKEGQNVTLSCEQNLNHDAMYWYRQDPGQGLRLIYYSQIVNDFQKGDIAEGYSVSREKKESFPLTVTSAQKNPTAFYLCASSPQGNTEAFFGQGTRLTVV.

The chain couples TRBV6-5 to TRBJ1-6; the D gene is possibly TRBD1 (5 bases). The CDR3 is 15 amino acids. V lost 5 bases, J lost 4 bases, and 12 bases lay in between. The germline V gene encodes CDR1 MNHEY and CDR2 SVGAGI. In nucleotides, the CDR3 is TGTGCCAGCAGTCTCAGGGTGCGGTATAATTCACCCCTCCACTTT. Translation: CASSLRVRYNSPLHF.

The rearrangement links TRBV15 to TRBJ1-5; D is perhaps TRBD1 (6 bases). Per germline, CDR1 LNHNV and CDR2 YYDKDF (reference sequence). V lost 3 bases, J lost 5 bases, and 11 bases lay in between. This CDR3 has 14 residues. The CDR3 reads CATSRGYRDQPQHF. The CDR3 DNA sequence: TGTGCCACCAGCAGGGGATACAGGGATCAGCCCCAGCATTTT.

This chain links TRBV6-5 with TRBJ2-3; D possibly corresponds to TRBD2 (5 bases). The CDR3 contains 12 residues. CDR1 MNHEY and CDR2 SVGAGI come from the germline V gene. Trimming removed 6 bases at V and 2 bases at J, with 6 bases between. CDR3 nucleotide sequence: TGTGCCAGCAGGCGGGCCACAGATACGCAGTATTTT. Its translation is CASRRATDTQYF.

This chain uses TRBV19 with TRBJ2-3; 12 bases align to TRBD2. V shed 5 bases and J 0 bases; nucleotides not matched to a gene: 6. Per the germline V gene, CDR1 is LNHDA and CDR2 is SQIVND (reference sequence). The CDR3 extends over 17 amino acids. CDR3 in amino acids: CASSSGLAGTSTDTQYF. In DNA, the CDR3 is TGTGCCAGTAGTTCCGGACTAGCGGGGACTAGCACAGATACGCAGTATTTT.

The rearrangement joins TRBV3-1 (or the pseudogene TRBV3-2) to TRBJ1-1, with TRBD1 identical over 7 bases. V shed 0 bases and J 0 bases; nucleotides not matched to a gene: 10. Per germline, CDR1 LGHDT and CDR2 YNNKEL (reference sequence). The CDR3 has 18 amino acids. CDR3 in DNA: TGTGCCAGCAGCCAAGAACGACAGGGAAGACGGATGAACACTGAAGCTTTCTTT. Translation: CASSQERQGRRMNTEAFF.

A remark on this clone: One end of the junction varies from germline; a read error may be responsible. The V call is TRBV7-7, the J call TRBJ2-2, with 10 bases that match TRBD2. Germline V lookup: CDR1 SSHAT, CDR2 FNYEAQ (reference sequence). The CDR3 covers 16 residues. The CDR3, as DNA: TGTGCTAGCAGCCGGAGCGGGGGGGCGAACACCGGGGAGCTGTTTTTT. Translation gives CASSRSGGANTGELFF.

This sequence joins TRBV7-3 and TRBJ2-5, with 7 bases that match TRBD1. Trimming removed 4 bases from V and 2 bases from J; junction bases left unmatched: 4. Germline V gene data show CDR1 as SGHTA and CDR2 as FQGTGA. This CDR3 has 14 residues. The CDR3, as DNA: TGTGCCAGCAGCTCAGGACAGGTTCAAGAGACCCAGTACTTC. Protein product: CASSSGQVQETQYF. Together with reference TRBV7-3 and TRBJ2-5, the CDR3 gives the full variable domain: GAGVSQTPSNKVTEKGKYVELRCDPISGHTALYWYRQSLGQGPEFLIYFQGTGAADDSGLPNDRFFAVRPEGSVSTLKIQRTERGDSAVYLCASSSGQVQETQYFGPGTRLLVL.

This clone appeared once. This rearrangement joins TRBV7-8 to TRBJ1-2, with D tentatively TRBD1 (5 bases). With 5 bases removed from V and 7 bases from J, the gap between germline ends came to 8 bases. The CDR3 sequence is 11 residues long. Germline assignment: CDR1 SGHVS and CDR2 FQNEAQ. CDR3 bases: TGTGCCAGCAGCAGCAGGGTTGGCTACACCTTC. Protein: CASSSRVGYTF.

This rearrangement joins TRBV30 to TRBJ1-1; D not certain. The CDR3 contains 12 residues. In germline, CDR1 is GTSNPN, CDR2 SVGIG (reference sequence). Between the trimmed V and J ends, which lost 0 bases and 4 bases, there was a span of 6 bases. The CDR3 region is CAWSVGVTEAFF. CDR3 in DNA: TGTGCCTGGAGTGTCGGGGTCACTGAAGCTTTCTTT.

This clone occurred once. The chain has TRBV30 and TRBJ1-5, with D perhaps TRBD1 (6 bases). This CDR3 spans 13 amino acids. V shed 5 bases and J shed 2 bases, with 10 bases lying between them. Germline lookup yields CDR1 GTSNPN and CDR2 SVGIG (reference sequence). The CDR3 DNA is TGTGCCTGGGCTAACAGGGGCAATCAGCCCCAGCATTTT. It encodes CAWANRGNQPQHF.

The V and J genes are TRBV27 and TRBJ2-1; TRBD2 aligns across 10 bases. The V gene's germline CDR1 is MNHEY and CDR2 SMNVEV (reference sequence). J gave up 0 bases and V 6 bases, and 5 bases lay outside the gene matches. This CDR3 spans 16 amino acids. CDR3: CASRLAGISSYNEQFF. The CDR3, as DNA: TGTGCCAGCAGACTAGCGGGGATTAGCTCCTACAATGAGCAGTTCTTC.

The J gene is TRBJ2-7, the V gene TRBV4-1; 9 bases align to TRBD2. The V segment lost 0 bases and the J segment 2 bases; nucleotides outside the gene matches: 5. Germline values: CDR1 MGHRA, CDR2 YSYEKL. The CDR3 length is 16 residues. Written as DNA, the CDR3 is TGCGCCAGCAGCCAAGAAAAGGAGCGGGGGGCCTACGAGCAGTACTTC. This codes for CASSQEKERGAYEQYF.

The chain uses TRBV5-1 and TRBJ2-7, with D possibly matching TRBD2 (6 bases). The CDR3 length is 13 residues. Germline CDR1 reads SGHRS; CDR2 reads YFSETQ. Trimming pared 0 bases from V and 4 bases from J, leaving 8 bases between. The CDR3 bases are TGCGCCAGCAGCTTGGAGCGGGCTTACGAGCAGTACTTC. Translating gives CASSLERAYEQYF. Based on the CDR3 plus reference TRBV5-1 and TRBJ2-7, the full variable domain is KAGVTQTPRYLIKTRGQQVTLSCSPISGHRSVSWYQQTPGQGLQFLFEYFSETQRNKGNFPGRFSGRQFSNSRSEMNVSTLELGDSALYLCASSLERAYEQYFGPGTRLTVT.

This chain uses TRBV3-1 (or the pseudogene TRBV3-2) with TRBJ1-6; D unresolved. The V and J ends lost 1 base and 7 bases respectively, with 5 bases between them. Germline CDR1 LGHDT, CDR2 YNNKEL (reference sequence). This CDR3 is 13 amino acids long. The CDR3 loop reads CASSQAQNSPLHF. CDR3 coding DNA: TGTGCCAGCAGCCAAGCGCAGAATTCACCCCTCCACTTT.

The chain has TRBV6-5 and TRBJ2-3, with D perhaps TRBD2 (6 bases). Between the trimmed V and J ends, which lost 6 bases and 2 bases, there was a span of 15 bases. The CDR3 consists of 15 residues. Looked up from germline, CDR1 is MNHEY and CDR2 is SVGAGI. Here the CDR3 reads CASSTHRGITDTQYF. Here the CDR3 DNA reads TGTGCCAGCAGCACCCACCGGGGGATCACAGATACGCAGTATTTT.

The rearrangement joins TRBV3-1 (or the pseudogene TRBV3-2) to TRBJ1-1, with a possible D match to TRBD1 (5 bases). The CDR3 contains 13 residues. The V end lost 3 bases, the J end lost 6 bases, and 11 bases lay between the germline ends. Germline CDR1 and CDR2: LGHDT and YNNKEL (reference sequence). This CDR3 is CASSQGGDPEAFF. The CDR3 DNA follows: TGTGCCAGCAGCCAGGGGGGGGATCCTGAAGCTTTCTTT.

This rearrangement joins TRBV28 to TRBJ2-1, with 8 bases fitting TRBD2. Germline V lookup: CDR1 MDHEN, CDR2 SYDVKM. V shed 3 bases, J shed 5 bases, and the junction held 6 bases outside the gene matches. CDR3 length equals 15 residues. The CDR3 region is CASSLRRGGDNEQFF. CDR3 in DNA: TGTGCCAGCAGTTTGCGACGGGGGGGGGACAATGAGCAGTTCTTC.

The rearrangement joins TRBV10-3 to TRBJ1-5; unclear D gene. CDR3 length equals 12 residues. Germline V gives CDR1 ENHRY, CDR2 SYGVKD. V was pared by 9 bases and J by 2 bases, with 8 bases between. DNA for the CDR3: TGTGCCATACGGGAGGGCAATCAGCCCCAGCATTTT. Residues: CAIREGNQPQHF.

The chain uses TRBV2 and TRBJ2-3; TRBD1 might be the D (5 bases). CDR3 length: 15 amino acids. Germline V gene data show CDR1 as SNHLY and CDR2 as FYNNEI. Between the trimmed V and J ends, which lost 4 bases and 3 bases, there was a span of 14 bases. The CDR3 loop is CASSGGRVRTDTQYF. As DNA, the CDR3 is TGTGCCAGCAGTGGGGGCAGGGTAAGGACAGATACGCAGTATTTT. Filled out from reference TRBV2 and TRBJ2-3, the complete variable domain reads EPEVTQTPSHQVTQMGQEVILRCVPISNHLYFYWYRQILGQKVEFLVSFYNNEISEKSEIFDDQFSVERPDGSNFTLKIRSTKLEDSAMYFCASSGGRVRTDTQYFGPGTRLTVL.